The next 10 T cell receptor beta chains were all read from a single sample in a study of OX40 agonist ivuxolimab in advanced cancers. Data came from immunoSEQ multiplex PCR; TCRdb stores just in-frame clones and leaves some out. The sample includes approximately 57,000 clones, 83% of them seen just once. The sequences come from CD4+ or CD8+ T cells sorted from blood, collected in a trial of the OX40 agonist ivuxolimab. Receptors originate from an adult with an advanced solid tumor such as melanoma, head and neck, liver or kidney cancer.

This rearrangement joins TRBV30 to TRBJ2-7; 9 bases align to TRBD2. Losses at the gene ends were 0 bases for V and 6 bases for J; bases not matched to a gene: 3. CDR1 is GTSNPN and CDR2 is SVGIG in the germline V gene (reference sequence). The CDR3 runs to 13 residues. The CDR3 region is CAWSVGTSTEQYF. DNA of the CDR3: TGTGCCTGGAGTGTGGGGACTAGCACCGAGCAGTACTTC.

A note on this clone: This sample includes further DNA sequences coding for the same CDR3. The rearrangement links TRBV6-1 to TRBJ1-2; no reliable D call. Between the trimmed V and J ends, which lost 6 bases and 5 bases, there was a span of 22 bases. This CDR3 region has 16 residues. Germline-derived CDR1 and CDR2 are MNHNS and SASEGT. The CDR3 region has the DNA TGTGCCAGCAGCGAACTTGTGGGAGTACCCCTATATGGCTACACCTTC. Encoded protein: CASSELVGVPLYGYTF.

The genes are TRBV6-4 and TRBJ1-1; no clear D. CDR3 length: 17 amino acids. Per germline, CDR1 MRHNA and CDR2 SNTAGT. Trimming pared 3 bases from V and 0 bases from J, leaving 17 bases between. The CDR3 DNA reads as TGTGCCAGCAGTGATAGGAGCAGACCCGTCATGAACACTGAAGCTTTCTTT. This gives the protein CASSDRSRPVMNTEAFF.

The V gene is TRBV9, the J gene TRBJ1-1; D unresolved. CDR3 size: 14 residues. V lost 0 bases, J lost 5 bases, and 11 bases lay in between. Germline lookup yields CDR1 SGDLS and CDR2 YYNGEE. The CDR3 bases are TGTGCCAGCAGCGTAGAAGCGGCGACTACTGAAGCTTTCTTT. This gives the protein CASSVEAATTEAFF.

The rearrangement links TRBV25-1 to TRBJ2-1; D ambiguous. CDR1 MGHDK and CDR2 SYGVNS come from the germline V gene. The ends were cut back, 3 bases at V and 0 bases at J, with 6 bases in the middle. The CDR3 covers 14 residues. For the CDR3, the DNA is TGTGCCAGCAGTGACGAGAGCTCCTACAATGAGCAGTTCTTC. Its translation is CASSDESSYNEQFF.

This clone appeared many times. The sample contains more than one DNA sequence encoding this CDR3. The CDR3 DNA sequence: TGTGCCTGGAGTGTGGGGGTGGGTGGCTACACCTTC. Residues: CAWSVGVGGYTF. The chain carries TRBV30 and TRBJ1-2, with a tentative D call TRBD1 (5 bases). CDR1 GTSNPN and CDR2 SVGIG come from the germline V gene (reference sequence). Trimming cost V 0 bases and J 7 bases, with 9 bases left between them. The length of the CDR3 is 12 residues.

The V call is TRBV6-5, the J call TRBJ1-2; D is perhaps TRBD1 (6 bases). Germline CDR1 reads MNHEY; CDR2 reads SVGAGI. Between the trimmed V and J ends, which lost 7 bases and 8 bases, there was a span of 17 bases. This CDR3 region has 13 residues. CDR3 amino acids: CASNWTDPWGYTF. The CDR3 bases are TGTGCCAGCAACTGGACAGATCCCTGGGGCTACACCTTC.

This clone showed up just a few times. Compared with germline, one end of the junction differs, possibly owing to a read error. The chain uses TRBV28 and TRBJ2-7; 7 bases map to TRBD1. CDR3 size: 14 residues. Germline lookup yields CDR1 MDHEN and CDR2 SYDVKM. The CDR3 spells CASRPPGQSSEQYF. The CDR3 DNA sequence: TGTGCCAGCAGACCACCGGGACAGTCCTCCGAGCAGTACTTC.

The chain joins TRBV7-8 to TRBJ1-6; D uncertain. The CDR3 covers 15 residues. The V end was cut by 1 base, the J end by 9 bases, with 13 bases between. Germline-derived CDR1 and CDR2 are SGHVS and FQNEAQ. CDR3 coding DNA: TGTGCCAGCAGCTTAGGGCGGGGTCTTGGTTCACCCCTCCACTTT. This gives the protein CASSLGRGLGSPLHF.

As DNA, the CDR3 is TGTGCCAGCAGCTCGAGTCAGTCGGAGACCCAGTACTTC. It is translated as CASSSSQSETQYF. The chain joins TRBV7-6 to TRBJ2-5; no clear D. The CDR3 covers 13 residues. V lost 4 bases and J 5 bases, leaving 11 bases between the germline ends. CDR1 SGHVS and CDR2 FNYEAQ come from the germline V gene. The complete variable domain, with remaining parts taken from reference TRBV7-6 and TRBJ2-5, reads GAGVSQSPRYKVTKRGQDVALRCDPISGHVSLYWYRQALGQGPEFLTYFNYEAQQDKSGLPNDRFSAERPEGSISTLTIQRTEQRDSAMYRCASSSSQSETQYFGPGTRLLVL.